This record covers a single T cell receptor beta chain. This record belongs to a study of blood T cell repertoires in COVID-19. Measured with immunoSEQ multiplex PCR; TCRdb has only the in-frame clones, and not every one. The table lists approximately 390,000 clones, 88% of them singletons, with 2% to 2.5% in the top ten. The germline V gene has CDR1 MNHNS and CDR2 SASEGT. The V and J ends lost 2 bases and 4 bases, in that order; junction bases with no gene match: 4. CDR3 length equals 14 residues. The sequence was collected from a woman aged 40 to 50 with acute COVID-19. Material: PBMCs or T cells enriched from blood (not recorded which). The genes are TRBV6-1 and TRBJ1-1; TRBD1 matches at 7 bases. Here the CDR3 DNA reads TGTGCCAGCAGTGAAACACGACAGGGCACTGAAGCTTTCTTT. This translates into CASSETRQGTEAFF.